A single sample is the source of the 15 T cell receptor beta chains below, sequenced in a study of cytomegalovirus exposure and HLA in healthy donors. The primer mix had 60 Vbeta and 13 Jbeta primers. TCRdb's table, derived via immunoSEQ multiplex PCR, lists solely in-frame clones and lacks some. The top ten hold over 3% of the sample, which has around 170,000 clones, around 80% seen once. Sequenced material: PBMCs. The receptors were gathered from a woman between 45 and 65 years old in good health and CMV-seropositive.

This clone was seen a handful of times. The V gene is TRBV19, the J gene TRBJ1-2; D call uncertain. V dropped 1 base and J dropped 5 bases, with 20 bases sitting between them. This CDR3 is 17 amino acids long. Germline values: CDR1 LNHDA, CDR2 SQIVND (reference sequence). DNA for the CDR3: TGTGCCAGTAGTATAGTGCGGGCCCGAGGCTCAAGTTATGGCTACACCTTC. Protein product: CASSIVRARGSSYGYTF.

The V and J genes are TRBV5-1 and TRBJ1-6; 10 nucleotides match TRBD1. Germline-derived CDR1 and CDR2 are SGHRS and YFSETQ. This CDR3 spans 14 amino acids. Unmatched junction bases numbered 3, after V lost 4 bases and J lost 8 bases. The CDR3 spells CASSLDRGHSPLHF. The CDR3 bases are TGCGCCAGCAGCCTAGACAGGGGGCATTCACCCCTCCACTTT. Full variable domain (remainder filled in from reference TRBV5-1 and TRBJ1-6): KAGVTQTPRYLIKTRGQQVTLSCSPISGHRSVSWYQQTPGQGLQFLFEYFSETQRNKGNFPGRFSGRQFSNSRSEMNVSTLELGDSALYLCASSLDRGHSPLHFGNGTRLTVT.

The chain carries TRBV5-1 and TRBJ1-2, with TRBD1 identical over 7 bases. This CDR3 comprises 14 residues. In germline, CDR1 is SGHRS, CDR2 YFSETQ. V shed 4 bases and J 4 bases; nucleotides not matched to a gene: 7. This CDR3 reads CASSLGQVSYGYTF. The CDR3 nucleotides are TGCGCCAGCAGCCTAGGACAGGTCTCCTATGGCTACACCTTC.

This clone was counted a few times. The chain joins TRBV2 to TRBJ1-1; D not resolved. There are 13 residues in the CDR3. V gave up 7 bases and J gave up 1 base, with 10 bases separating them. The germline V gene encodes CDR1 SNHLY and CDR2 FYNNEI. CDR3: CASILDKNTEAFF. The CDR3 DNA sequence: TGTGCCAGCATTCTCGACAAGAACACTGAAGCTTTCTTT. Combining the CDR3 with reference TRBV2 and TRBJ1-1 gives the whole variable domain EPEVTQTPSHQVTQMGQEVILRCVPISNHLYFYWYRQILGQKVEFLVSFYNNEISEKSEIFDDQFSVERPDGSNFTLKIRSTKLEDSAMYFCASILDKNTEAFFGQGTRLTVV.

The chain is built from TRBV11-2 and TRBJ2-3; tentatively, D is TRBD2 (7 bases). Trimming cost V 2 bases and J 5 bases, with 14 bases left between them. Germline V gene lookup returns CDR1 SGHAT and CDR2 FQNNGV. The CDR3 runs 15 residues. The CDR3 protein is CASSLNGGLGDTQYF. The CDR3 nucleotides read TGTGCCAGCAGCTTAAACGGGGGGCTAGGAGATACGCAGTATTTT.

V and J are TRBV4-1 and TRBJ2-7; D is ambiguous. CDR1 is MGHRA, CDR2 YSYEKL, per germline. V dropped 1 base and J dropped 3 bases, with 13 bases sitting between them. The CDR3 has 15 residues. CDR3 residues: CASSQAPAPDYEQYF. The CDR3 bases are TGCGCCAGCAGCCAAGCCCCCGCCCCAGACTACGAGCAGTACTTC.

Comments on this clone: A junction boundary mismatches the germline segment, possibly from a read error. This chain links TRBV7-7 with TRBJ1-3; TRBD1 matches at 7 bases. Germline V lookup: CDR1 SSHAT, CDR2 FNYEAQ (reference sequence). This CDR3 has 15 residues. CDR3 sequence (DNA): TGTGCTAGCAGCCCCGACAGGGTCCCAGGAAACACCATATATTTT. Protein sequence: CASSPDRVPGNTIYF. The full variable domain, in which reference TRBV7-7 and TRBJ1-3 provide the parts outside the CDR3, is GAGVSQSPRYKVTKRGQDVTLRCDPISSHATLYWYQQALGQGPEFLTYFNYEAQPDKSGLPSDRFSAERPEGSISTLTIQRTEQRDSAMYRCASSPDRVPGNTIYFGEGSWLTVV.

This clone was observed a handful of times. The V and J genes are TRBV4-1 and TRBJ1-1, with D hard to call. With 0 bases removed from V and 1 base from J, the gap between germline ends came to 6 bases. There are 14 residues in the CDR3. Germline CDR1 reads MGHRA; CDR2 reads YSYEKL. This CDR3 is CASSQDKRNTEAFF. CDR3 DNA: TGCGCCAGCAGCCAAGATAAGAGGAACACTGAAGCTTTCTTT.

The rearrangement links TRBV5-4 to TRBJ2-5; 7 positions agree with TRBD1. Germline V gives CDR1 SGHNT, CDR2 YYREEE (reference sequence). Germline trimming cut 4 bases from V and 4 bases from J; bases unmatched to any gene: 16. The CDR3 length is 17 residues. DNA for the CDR3: TGTGCCAGCAGCGTGGACAGGTGCAATCCCCTGGGAGAGACCCAGTACTTC. As protein: CASSVDRCNPLGETQYF.

The chain carries TRBV6-5 and TRBJ1-2; the match to TRBD1 covers 10 bases. After removal of 5 bases from V and 4 bases from J, the junction contained 1 base not matched to a gene. Germline assignment: CDR1 MNHEY and CDR2 SVGAGI. CDR3 size: 13 residues. CDR3 residues: CASSGDRGYGYTF. In DNA form, the CDR3 reads TGTGCCAGCAGTGGGGACAGGGGCTATGGCTACACCTTC.

V and J are TRBV5-1 and TRBJ2-4, with D tentatively TRBD1 (5 bases). V was trimmed by 4 bases and J by 3 bases, leaving 17 bases between them. There are 16 residues in the CDR3. Germline CDR1 SGHRS, CDR2 YFSETQ. CDR3 residues: CASSALQDGYKNIQYF. CDR3 in DNA: TGCGCCAGCAGCGCTCTACAGGACGGATACAAAAACATTCAGTACTTC.

The chain joins TRBV29-1 to TRBJ2-7, with 8 bases matching TRBD1. Germline V gives CDR1 SQVTM, CDR2 ANQGSEA. V dropped 6 bases and J dropped 4; count of bases not matched to a gene: 14. The CDR3 is 15 residues long. The CDR3 loop reads CSVLPSGTGPYEQYF. The CDR3 region has the DNA TGCAGCGTCCTTCCTTCCGGGACAGGACCTTACGAGCAGTACTTC.

The chain uses TRBV19 and TRBJ1-1, with 7 nucleotides matching TRBD1. Germline CDR1 reads LNHDA; CDR2 reads SQIVND (reference sequence). The ends lost 7 bases at V and 3 bases at J; junction bases unmatched: 11. The CDR3 sequence is 15 residues long. CDR3: CASTARGGSDTEAFF. The CDR3 region has the DNA TGTGCCAGTACCGCCAGAGGGGGCAGCGACACTGAAGCTTTCTTT. The full variable domain, rest sourced from reference TRBV19 and TRBJ1-1, is DGGITQSPKYLFRKEGQNVTLSCEQNLNHDAMYWYRQDPGQGLRLIYYSQIVNDFQKGDIAEGYSVSREKKESFPLTVTSAQKNPTAFYLCASTARGGSDTEAFFGQGTRLTVV.

The chain links TRBV2 to TRBJ1-1; TRBD1 is a possible D gene (5 bases). The germline CDR1 and CDR2 sequences are SNHLY and FYNNEI. The CDR3 spans 14 residues. V lost 7 bases and J 2 bases, leaving 14 bases between the germline ends. CDR3 in DNA: TGTGCCAGCACCCGACAGACGTCCAACACTGAAGCTTTCTTT. This encodes CASTRQTSNTEAFF.

A note on this clone: Germline is not matched at one junction end, which may reflect a read error. The J gene is TRBJ2-6, the V gene TRBV25-1; a weak D match, TRBD1 (5 bases). From germline, CDR1 is MGHDK and CDR2 SYGVNS. The CDR3 runs to 14 residues. CDR3 nucleotide sequence: TGTGCCAGCAGTCCCGACACTGGGGCCAACGGCCTGACTTTC. The encoded protein is CASSPDTGANGLTF.